A selection of T cell receptor beta chains follows, all from one sample in a study of T cell responses to AZD1222 COVID-19 vaccine. The table came from immunoSEQ multiplex PCR; TCRdb's copy has only in-frame clones and leaves some out. This table has 150,000 to 200,000 clones, 85% to 95% appearing once. The sample was peripheral blood, taken on day 0 of AZD1222 vaccination. The receptors here all came from an adult in good health. Each CDR3 is given with its conserved first and last residue. D genes are given only for firm matches. Some rows mark clone size as missing; the rest say once, few, many or name a class of expanded clone.

v_gene	abundance	d_gene	j_gene	CDR3nt	CDR3aa
TRBV15	-	-	TRBJ1-4	TGTGCCACCAGCCGTACCCAGGGACTTAATGAAAAACTGTTTTTT	CATSRTQGLNEKLFF
TRBV7-8	-	-	TRBJ1-2	TGTGCCAGCAGCACCCGGGACCGCTATGGCTACACCTTC	CASSTRDRYGYTF
TRBV25-1	-	-	TRBJ1-1	TGTGCCAGCAGTGAAGGGCCTGAAGCTTTCTTT	CASSEGPEAFF
TRBV19	-	-	TRBJ2-7	TGTGCCACTCAACCAGACACATACTCCTACGAGCAGTACTTC	CATQPDTYSYEQYF
TRBV6-6	-	-	TRBJ2-7	TGTGCCAGCGACCAAAACAGGGCGCCCTACGAGCAGTACTTC	CASDQNRAPYEQYF
TRBV5-1	-	TRBD1	TRBJ1-3	TGCGCCAGCAGCCCCAAGACAGGGAACAGTGGAAACACCATATATTTT	CASSPKTGNSGNTIYF
TRBV4-2	-	TRBD1	TRBJ1-1	TGTGCCAGCAGCTCTTCCTGGGGACAGGGGGCCATGAACACTGAAGCTTTCTTT	CASSSSWGQGAMNTEAFF
TRBV5-1	once	-	TRBJ1-2	TGCGCCAGCAGCTCCCTAGGCGGGTATGGCTACACCTTC	CASSSLGGYGYTF
TRBV6-5	-	-	TRBJ1-5	TGTGCCAGCAGCTCAACCCATGATCAGCCCCAGCATTTT	CASSSTHDQPQHF
TRBV24-1	-	-	TRBJ1-1	TGTGCCACCAGTGCGGGGTGGAACACTGAAGCTTTCTTT	CATSAGWNTEAFF
TRBV12-5	once	-	TRBJ2-1	TGTGCTAGTGGGGGTCAAGTAAGAGACAATGAGCAGTTCTTC	CASGGQVRDNEQFF
TRBV24-1	-	-	TRBJ1-2	TGTGCCACCAGTGATTTCGACAGTAACTATGGCTACACCTTC	CATSDFDSNYGYTF
TRBV18	-	-	TRBJ1-2	TGTGCCAGCTCAACGACGGGTAACTATGGCTACACCTTC	CASSTTGNYGYTF
TRBV7-9	-	TRBD1	TRBJ2-5	TGTGCCAGCAGCCGCGACAGGGGGGCTCGAGAGACCCAGTACTTC	CASSRDRGARETQYF
TRBV27	-	TRBD2	TRBJ2-7	TGTGCCAGCAGTTTATTTGGAGCGGGAGGTGGTTCCGAGCAGTACTTC	CASSLFGAGGGSEQYF
TRBV28	once	TRBD1	TRBJ1-5	TGTGCCAGCAGTTTTGACAGGTGGGGGGACAGTATTAGCAATCAGCCCCAGCATTTT	CASSFDRWGDSISNQPQHF
TRBV6-1	-	-	TRBJ1-2	TGTGCCAGCAGTGAAACAGGAGGGGGGTCGAGGCGAAACACCTTC	CASSETGGGSRRNTF
TRBV7-7	-	TRBD2	TRBJ2-5	TGTGCCAGCAGCTTAGCGCGGTCTAGCGGGAGGACTCCACGGGAGACCCAGTACTTC	CASSLARSSGRTPRETQYF
TRBV6-5	-	-	TRBJ2-2	TGTGCCAGCAGTCCCCCGACAGGCGGGGAGCTGTTTTTT	CASSPPTGGELFF
TRBV11-2	-	-	TRBJ1-6	TGTGCCAGCAGCTTAGCGCAGGGGAGGAATTCACCCCTCCACTTT	CASSLAQGRNSPLHF
TRBV6-1	many	TRBD2	TRBJ2-1	TGTGCCAGCAGTGAGGGCGGGAGGGCCTACAATGAGCAGTTCTTC	CASSEGGRAYNEQFF
TRBV7-9	once	TRBD1	TRBJ1-1	TGTGCCAGCAGCTTAACAGGGGGTGACACTGAAGCTTTCTTT	CASSLTGGDTEAFF
TRBV30	-	TRBD1	TRBJ1-1	TGTGCCTGGAGCCCCGGGACAGGGAACACTGAAGCTTTCTTT	CAWSPGTGNTEAFF
TRBV30	-	-	TRBJ1-4	TGTGCCTGGAGTGCATCCAGGGTTCCGGCAACTAATGAAAAACTGTTTTTT	CAWSASRVPATNEKLFF
TRBV15	-	-	TRBJ2-3	TGTGCCACCAAAGAACGGGGGCCCACAGATACGCAGTATTTT	CATKERGPTDTQYF
TRBV10-1	-	-	TRBJ2-3	TGCGCCAGCAGTGACCCCGGGCCCCGGGGGGCTTATACGCAGTATTTT	CASSDPGPRGAYTQYF
TRBV12-3/TRBV12-4	-	-	TRBJ1-2	TGTGCCAGCAGTCTCGGAAACTATGGCTACACCTTC	CASSLGNYGYTF
TRBV4-1	-	TRBD1	TRBJ2-7	TGCGCCAGCAGCTACTGGACAGGGGGTCACTCCTACGAGCAGTACTTC	CASSYWTGGHSYEQYF
TRBV3-1/TRBV3-2	-	-	TRBJ1-2	TGTGCCAGCAGTCCCTACCGGGCTACCAGAAACTATGGCTACACCTTC	CASSPYRATRNYGYTF
TRBV5-1	-	TRBD1	TRBJ2-2	TGCGCCAGCAGCTCAAGGACAGGGGTCAACACCGGGGAGCTGTTTTTT	CASSSRTGVNTGELFF
TRBV6-4	few	TRBD2	TRBJ2-1	TGTGCCAGCAGCGGACTAGCGGGAGGAAATGAGCAGTTCTTC	CASSGLAGGNEQFF